This T cell receptor (beta chain) was sequenced for a study of memory CD4+ T cells and cytomegalovirus serostatus. Study outcomes and limitations: 67 of 164 known CMV-associated TCRbeta sequences appeared in CD4+ memory. A US-trained random forest predicted CMV serostatus with median AUC 0.91.

The sort gate was single viable CD3+CD4+CD8-CD45RO+ cells for memory CD4+ T cells. Serum IgG to CMV pp150, pp28, p38 and p52 defined serostatus. Note on this clone: As yet, its antigen is unknown.

Clones were read by immunoSEQ multiplex PCR, and TCRdb kept only the in-frame ones, dropping some. The sample has 85,000 to 100,000 clones; over 70% are singletons. The CDR3 runs to 14 residues. V shed 2 bases and J shed 1 base, with 5 bases lying between them. Germline V gene data show CDR1 as MDHEN and CDR2 as SYDVKM. V and J are TRBV28 and TRBJ2-2, with D unclear. The clonotype comes from an adult in good health and CMV-seropositive. The sequencing input was memory CD4+ T cells from blood. The CDR3 coding sequence is TGTGCCAGCAGTTTACGGCAGAACACCGGGGAGCTGTTTTTT. This gives the protein CASSLRQNTGELFF. Supplemented by reference TRBV28 and TRBJ2-2, the full variable domain reads DVKVTQSSRYLVKRTGEKVFLECVQDMDHENMFWYRQDPGLGLRLIYFSYDVKMKEKGDIPEGYSVSREKKERFSLILESASTNQTSMYLCASSLRQNTGELFFGEGSRLTVL.